These 19 T cell receptor beta chains were all obtained from the same sample, sequenced in a study of cytomegalovirus exposure and HLA in healthy donors (dated by TCRdb to 2016 to 2017). Library preparation employed the immunoSEQ multiplex PCR assay. The multiplex PCR relied on a mix of 60 forward primers for TCR Vbeta segments and 13 reverse primers for TCR Jbeta segments. TCRdb limited this immuneACCESS table to in-frame rearrangements with V and J called. A share of clones is missing; checked studies link under half to unresolved V genes, and the rest is unexplained. This specimen's table enumerates over 40,000 clones. The ten largest clones take up 2.1% of the sample. Sample: PBMCs. Receptors originate from a woman between 40 and 55 years old in good health and CMV-seronegative.

The J gene is TRBJ2-7, the V gene TRBV6-5; D gene uncertain. V was trimmed by 2 bases and J by 0 bases, leaving 8 bases between them. Germline CDR1 and CDR2: MNHEY and SVGAGI. This CDR3 spans 14 amino acids. The CDR3 protein is CASSYSVSSYEQYF. The CDR3 DNA follows: TGTGCCAGCAGTTACAGCGTGAGCTCCTACGAGCAGTACTTC.

CDR3 sequence: CASSPAGQGPSYEQYF. CDR3 coding DNA: TGTGCCAGCAGTCCGGCGGGACAGGGGCCTTCCTACGAGCAGTACTTC. The chain employs TRBV6-6 and TRBJ2-7; TRBD1 aligns across 10 bases. J lost 1 base, V lost 5 bases, and 8 bases had no gene match. In germline, CDR1 is MNHNY, CDR2 SVGAGI (reference sequence). The CDR3 loop spans 16 amino acids.

V and J are TRBV6-5 and TRBJ2-5, with D possibly being TRBD2 (6 bases). The J call may be in error: the DNA end matches TRBJ2-7 better. Germline assignment: CDR1 MNHEY and CDR2 SVGAGI. This CDR3 contains 12 residues. The CDR3 DNA sequence: TGTGCCAGCAGTTCTAGCGCCTACGAGCAGTACTTC. As protein: CASSSSAYEQYF.

The rearrangement links TRBV6-1 to TRBJ1-5; D gene unclear. V lost 10 bases and J 0 bases, leaving 13 bases between the germline ends. Per germline, CDR1 MNHNS and CDR2 SASEGT. This CDR3 has 14 amino acids. CDR3 in DNA: TGTGCCACCTTAGAGGGTTTTAGCAATCAGCCCCAGCATTTT. Translating gives CATLEGFSNQPQHF.

V and J are TRBV11-1 and TRBJ2-4; 11 bases align to TRBD1. After removal of 2 bases from V and 8 bases from J, the junction contained 5 bases not matched to a gene. There are 15 residues in the CDR3. Germline CDR1 and CDR2: SGHAT and FQDESV (reference sequence). CDR3 region: CASSLRTGGSDIQYF. The CDR3, as DNA: TGTGCCAGCAGCTTAAGGACAGGGGGCTCGGACATTCAGTACTTC.

The chain employs TRBV5-5 and TRBJ1-3; D unresolved. This CDR3 is 16 amino acids long. Germline CDR1 reads SGHKS; CDR2 reads YYEKEE (reference sequence). Trimming took off 4 bases at V and 0 bases at J, with 14 bases between the two ends. CDR3 in amino acids: CASSPRVGYSGNTIYF. The CDR3 nucleotides read TGTGCCAGCAGCCCTCGGGTAGGCTACTCTGGAAACACCATATATTTT.

The chain couples TRBV28 to TRBJ2-7; 10 bases are shared with TRBD1. Germline loops: CDR1 MDHEN, CDR2 SYDVKM. V shed 7 bases, J shed 7 bases, and the junction held 7 bases outside the gene matches. This CDR3 contains 13 residues. This chain's CDR3 is CASTRDRGWEQYF. CDR3 DNA: TGTGCCAGCACTCGGGACAGGGGATGGGAGCAGTACTTC.

The V gene is TRBV11-2, the J gene TRBJ2-7; TRBD2 might be the D (6 bases). In germline, CDR1 is SGHAT, CDR2 FQNNGV. The V and J ends lost 5 bases and 2 bases respectively, with 16 bases between them. The CDR3 covers 15 residues. The CDR3 loop reads CASSPREDGTYEQYF. The CDR3 nucleotides read TGTGCCAGCAGCCCGAGGGAGGACGGTACCTACGAGCAGTACTTC.

The rearrangement joins TRBV13 to TRBJ2-1, with D possibly TRBD2 on 6 matching bases. CDR1 PRHDT and CDR2 FYEKMQ come from the germline V gene (reference sequence). The CDR3 extends over 16 amino acids. The ends were cut back, 1 base at V and 5 bases at J, with 15 bases in the middle. The CDR3 DNA is TGTGCCAGCAGCTTAGCGGGAGAGGTTATAGACAATGAGCAGTTCTTC. Residues: CASSLAGEVIDNEQFF.

On this clone itself: The same CDR3 arises from other DNA sequences in this sample as well. The chain recombines TRBV12-5 with TRBJ2-7; D remains unclear. This CDR3 has 15 amino acids. Germline CDR1 and CDR2: LGHNT and FRNRAP. The ends were cut back, 1 base at V and 3 bases at J, with 13 bases in the middle. As DNA, the CDR3 is TGTGCTAGTGGTTTGGGGGTACGGTACAGCTACGAGCAGTACTTC. Protein: CASGLGVRYSYEQYF.

The J gene is TRBJ2-3, the V gene TRBV11-3; maybe TRBD2 (6 bases). The CDR3 runs to 15 residues. CDR1 is SGHNT, CDR2 YENEEA, per germline. The V end was cut by 4 bases, the J end by 0 bases, with 11 bases between. CDR3 loop: CASSSSDHSTDTQYF. The CDR3 DNA reads as TGTGCCAGCAGCTCTAGCGACCATAGCACAGATACGCAGTATTTT.

The V call is TRBV5-4, the J call TRBJ2-7, with 9 bases aligning to TRBD2. The length of the CDR3 is 15 residues. CDR1 is SGHNT and CDR2 is YYREEE in the germline V gene (reference sequence). With V trimmed by 0 bases and J by 6 bases, 7 bases remained unmatched. The CDR3 sequence is CASSLGGLAGLEQYF. The CDR3, as DNA: TGTGCCAGCAGCTTGGGAGGTCTAGCGGGACTCGAGCAGTACTTC.

The chain is built from TRBV6-5 and TRBJ1-2, with D hard to call. V was shortened by 8 bases and J by 5 bases, with 15 bases between the two germline ends. The CDR3 loop spans 13 amino acids. Per the germline V gene, CDR1 is MNHEY and CDR2 is SVGAGI. The CDR3 nucleotides are TGTGCCAGCTCTACGGGGAGAACTTATGGCTACACCTTC. It is translated as CASSTGRTYGYTF.

A note on this clone: One junction end disagrees with the germline gene, perhaps due to a read error. This chain uses TRBV6-6 with TRBJ2-1, with 7 bases identical to TRBD2. Germline values: CDR1 MNHNY, CDR2 SVGAGI (reference sequence). CDR3 length: 16 amino acids. CDR3 coding DNA: TGTGCCAGCAGTGGGCTAGCGGCCTCCTCCGACAATGAGCAGTTCTTC. It codes for CASSGLAASSDNEQFF.

This chain joins TRBV30 and TRBJ1-2; a weak D match, TRBD1 (6 bases). Trimming removed 2 bases from V and 7 bases from J, with 20 bases in between. Germline loops: CDR1 GTSNPN, CDR2 SVGIG (reference sequence). CDR3 length: 15 amino acids. CDR3 sequence (DNA): TGTGCCTGGAGTCTTCTGCCTGGACAGCATGGTGGCTACACCTTC. Amino acid sequence: CAWSLLPGQHGGYTF.

CDR3 in DNA: TGTGCCAGCAGTGAAGCGGGGAGGGGCTATGGCTACACCTTC. Its translation: CASSEAGRGYGYTF. This chain connects TRBV6-1 to TRBJ1-2, with D maybe TRBD1 (5 bases). This CDR3 is built from 14 residues. Trimming cost V 0 bases and J 4 bases, with 9 bases left between them. CDR1 is MNHNS, CDR2 SASEGT, per germline.

The chain links TRBV9 to TRBJ1-3; no reliable D call. The CDR3 runs to 14 residues. The V end was cut by 0 bases, the J end by 3 bases, with 7 bases between. CDR1 is SGDLS and CDR2 is YYNGEE in the germline V gene. CDR3 protein: CASSVGTVGNTIYF. As DNA, the CDR3 is TGTGCCAGCAGCGTAGGTACAGTTGGAAACACCATATATTTT.

This chain joins TRBV15 and TRBJ1-2, with TRBD1 matching 8 bases. The germline V gene has CDR1 LNHNV and CDR2 YYDKDF (reference sequence). V lost 0 bases and J lost 6; bases outside the gene matches: 6. CDR3 length: 15 residues. The CDR3 loop is CATSRDPTTGDGYTF. DNA for the CDR3: TGTGCCACCAGCAGAGATCCGACGACAGGGGATGGCTACACCTTC.

This chain uses TRBV5-1 with TRBJ2-7; D might be TRBD1 (5 bases). The CDR3 length is 13 residues. Trimming pared 4 bases from V and 3 bases from J, leaving 11 bases between. The V gene's germline CDR1 is SGHRS and CDR2 YFSETQ. The CDR3 region is CASSPWQGYEQYF. The CDR3 DNA reads as TGCGCCAGCAGCCCGTGGCAGGGCTACGAGCAGTACTTC.